Sequencing of this T cell receptor (beta chain) was carried out in a study of blood T cell repertoires in COVID-19. Study at large: Sources were T cells, B-cell-depleted T cells, or PBMCs; the material itself was cDNA or gDNA.

CDR1 is SEHNR and CDR2 is FQNEAQ in the germline V gene (reference sequence). With 4 bases removed from V and 0 bases from J, the gap between germline ends came to 9 bases. The CDR3 has 15 amino acids. As processed by the authors: Nucleated cell counts were estimated from reference gene primer amplification. Sequencing was performed with immunoSEQ multiplex PCR; in TCRdb, only in-frame clones are kept and a portion is missing. The V and J calls and clone size were taken over from that table, and D and trimming were inferred from the DNA. The data contain 9,500 to 12,000 clones, roughly 85% of them singletons.

The source of this sequence is a man aged 25-45 years with active or convalescent COVID-19. Sequences were obtained from peripheral blood. This chain joins TRBV7-9 and TRBJ1-4; D might be TRBD1 (5 bases). CDR3 coding DNA: TGTGCCAGCAGCTACACACAGGCAACTAATGAAAAACTGTTTTTT. Protein sequence: CASSYTQATNEKLFF.